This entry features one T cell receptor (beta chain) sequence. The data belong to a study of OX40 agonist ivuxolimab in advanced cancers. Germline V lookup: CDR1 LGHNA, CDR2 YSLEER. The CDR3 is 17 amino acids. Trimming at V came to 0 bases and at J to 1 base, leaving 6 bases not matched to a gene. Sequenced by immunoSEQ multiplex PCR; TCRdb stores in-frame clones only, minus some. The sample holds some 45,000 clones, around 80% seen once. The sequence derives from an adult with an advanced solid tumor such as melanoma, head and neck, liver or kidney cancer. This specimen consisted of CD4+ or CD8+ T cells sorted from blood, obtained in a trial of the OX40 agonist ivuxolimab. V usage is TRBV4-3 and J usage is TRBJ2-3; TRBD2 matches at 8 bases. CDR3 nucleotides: TGCGCCAGCAGCCAAGAGCCACCGGGGGGGGGCACAGATACGCAGTATTTT. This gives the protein CASSQEPPGGGTDTQYF.